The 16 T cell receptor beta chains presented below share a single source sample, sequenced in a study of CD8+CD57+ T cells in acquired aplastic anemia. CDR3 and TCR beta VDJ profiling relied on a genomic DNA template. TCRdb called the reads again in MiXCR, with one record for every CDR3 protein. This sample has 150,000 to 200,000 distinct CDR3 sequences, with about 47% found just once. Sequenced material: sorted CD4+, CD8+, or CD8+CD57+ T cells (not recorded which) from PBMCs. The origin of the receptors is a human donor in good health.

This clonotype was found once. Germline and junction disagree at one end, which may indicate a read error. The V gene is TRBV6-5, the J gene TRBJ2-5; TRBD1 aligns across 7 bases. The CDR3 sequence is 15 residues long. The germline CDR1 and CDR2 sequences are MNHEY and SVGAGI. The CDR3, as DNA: TGTGCCGGCAGTATCCGGGACAGCAACTTTGTTACCCAGTACTTC. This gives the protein CAGSIRDSNFVTQYF.

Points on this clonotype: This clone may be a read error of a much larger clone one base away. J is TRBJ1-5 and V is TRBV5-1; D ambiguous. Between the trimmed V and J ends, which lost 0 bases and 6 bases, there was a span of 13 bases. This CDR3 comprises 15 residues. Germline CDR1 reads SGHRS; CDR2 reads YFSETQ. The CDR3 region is CASSLGPETSQPQHF. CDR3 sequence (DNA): TGCGCCAGCAGCTTGGGACCGGAGACCAGTCAGCCCCAGCATTTT. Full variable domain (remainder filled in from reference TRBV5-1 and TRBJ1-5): KAGVTQTPRYLIKTRGQQVTLSCSPISGHRSVSWYQQTPGQGLQFLFEYFSETQRNKGNFPGRFSGRQFSNSRSEMNVSTLELGDSALYLCASSLGPETSQPQHFGDGTRLSIL.

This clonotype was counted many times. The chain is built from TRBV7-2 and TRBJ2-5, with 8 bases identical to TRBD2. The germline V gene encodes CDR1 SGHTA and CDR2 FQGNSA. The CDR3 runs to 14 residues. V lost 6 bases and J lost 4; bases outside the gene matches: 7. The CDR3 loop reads CASRLGGGRETQYF. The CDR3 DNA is TGTGCCAGCAGGCTCGGGGGGGGACGAGAGACCCAGTACTTC.

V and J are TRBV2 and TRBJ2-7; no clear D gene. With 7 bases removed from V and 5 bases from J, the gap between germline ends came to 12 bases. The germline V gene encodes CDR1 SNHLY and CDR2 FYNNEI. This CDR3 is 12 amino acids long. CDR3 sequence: CASMVRENEQYF. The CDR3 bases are TGTGCCAGCATGGTGCGTGAGAACGAGCAGTACTTC.

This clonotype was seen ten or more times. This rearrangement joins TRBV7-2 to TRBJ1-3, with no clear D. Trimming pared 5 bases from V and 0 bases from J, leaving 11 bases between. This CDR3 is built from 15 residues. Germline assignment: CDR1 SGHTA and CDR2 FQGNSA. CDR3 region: CASSPGRNSGNTIYF. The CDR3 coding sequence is TGTGCCAGCAGCCCCGGACGGAACTCTGGAAACACCATATATTTT.

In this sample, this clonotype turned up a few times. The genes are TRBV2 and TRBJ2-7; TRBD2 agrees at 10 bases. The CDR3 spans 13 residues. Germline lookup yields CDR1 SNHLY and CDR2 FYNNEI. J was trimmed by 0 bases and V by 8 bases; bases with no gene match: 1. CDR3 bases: TGTGCCAGCCTAGCGGGGGCCTCCTACGAGCAGTACTTC. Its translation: CASLAGASYEQYF.

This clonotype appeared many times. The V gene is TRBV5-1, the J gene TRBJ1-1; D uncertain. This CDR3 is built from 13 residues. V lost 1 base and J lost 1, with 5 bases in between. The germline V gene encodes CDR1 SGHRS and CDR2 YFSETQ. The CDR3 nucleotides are TGCGCCAGCAGCTTGACAACGAACACTGAAGCTTTCTTT. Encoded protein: CASSLTTNTEAFF.

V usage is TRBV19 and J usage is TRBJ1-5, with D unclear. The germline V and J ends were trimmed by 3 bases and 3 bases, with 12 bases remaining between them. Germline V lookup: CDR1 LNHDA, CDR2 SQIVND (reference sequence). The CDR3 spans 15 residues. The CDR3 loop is CASSMDASNNQPQHF. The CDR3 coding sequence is TGTGCCAGTAGTATGGACGCTTCGAACAATCAGCCCCAGCATTTT. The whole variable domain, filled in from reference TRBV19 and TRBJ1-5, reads DGGITQSPKYLFRKEGQNVTLSCEQNLNHDAMYWYRQDPGQGLRLIYYSQIVNDFQKGDIAEGYSVSREKKESFPLTVTSAQKNPTAFYLCASSMDASNNQPQHFGDGTRLSIL.

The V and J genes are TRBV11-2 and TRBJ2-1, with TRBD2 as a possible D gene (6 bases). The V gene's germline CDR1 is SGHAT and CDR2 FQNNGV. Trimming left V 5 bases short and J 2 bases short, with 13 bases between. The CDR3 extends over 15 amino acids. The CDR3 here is CASSAGPTTYNEQFF. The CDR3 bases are TGTGCCAGCAGCGCGGGACCGACGACCTACAATGAGCAGTTCTTC.

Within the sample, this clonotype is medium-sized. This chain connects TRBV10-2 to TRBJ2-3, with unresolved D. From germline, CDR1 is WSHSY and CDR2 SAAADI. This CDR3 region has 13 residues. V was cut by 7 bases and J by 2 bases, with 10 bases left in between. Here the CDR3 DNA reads TGCGCCAGCACGCCCCCCCACACAGATACGCAGTATTTT. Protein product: CASTPPHTDTQYF.

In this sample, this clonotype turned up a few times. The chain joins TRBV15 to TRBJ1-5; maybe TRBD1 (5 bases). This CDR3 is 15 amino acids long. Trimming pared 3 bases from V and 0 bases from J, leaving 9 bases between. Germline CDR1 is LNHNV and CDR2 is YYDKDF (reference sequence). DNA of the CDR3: TGTGCCACCAGCAGGGGACCCGCTAGCAATCAGCCCCAGCATTTT. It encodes CATSRGPASNQPQHF.

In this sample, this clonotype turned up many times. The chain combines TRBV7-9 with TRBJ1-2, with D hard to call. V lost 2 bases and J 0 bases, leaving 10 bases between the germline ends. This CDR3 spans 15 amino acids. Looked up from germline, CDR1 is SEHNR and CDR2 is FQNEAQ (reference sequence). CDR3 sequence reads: CASSLKEGPNYGYTF. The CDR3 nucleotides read TGTGCCAGCAGCTTAAAGGAGGGCCCTAACTATGGCTACACCTTC.

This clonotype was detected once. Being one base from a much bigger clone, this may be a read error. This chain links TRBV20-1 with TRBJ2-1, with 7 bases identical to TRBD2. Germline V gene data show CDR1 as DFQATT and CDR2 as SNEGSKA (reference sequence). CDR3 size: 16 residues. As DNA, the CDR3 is TGCAGTGCCAGGGACTTTTCGCGGGGGAACTACAGTGAGCAGTTCTTC. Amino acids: CSARDFSRGNYSEQFF.

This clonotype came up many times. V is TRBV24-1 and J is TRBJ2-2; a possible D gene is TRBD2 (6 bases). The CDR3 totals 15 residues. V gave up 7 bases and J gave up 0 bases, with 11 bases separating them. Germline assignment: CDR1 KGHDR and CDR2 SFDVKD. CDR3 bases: TGTGCCACCAGCCCGGGACTTACGAACACCGGGGAGCTGTTTTTT. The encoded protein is CATSPGLTNTGELFF.

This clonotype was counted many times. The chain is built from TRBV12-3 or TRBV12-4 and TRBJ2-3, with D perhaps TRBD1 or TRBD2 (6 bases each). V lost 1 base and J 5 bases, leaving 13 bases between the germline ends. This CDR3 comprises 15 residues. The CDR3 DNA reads TGTGCCAGCAGTTTAGTGGGGGGCGTTGGAGATACGCAGTATTTT. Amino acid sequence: CASSLVGGVGDTQYF.

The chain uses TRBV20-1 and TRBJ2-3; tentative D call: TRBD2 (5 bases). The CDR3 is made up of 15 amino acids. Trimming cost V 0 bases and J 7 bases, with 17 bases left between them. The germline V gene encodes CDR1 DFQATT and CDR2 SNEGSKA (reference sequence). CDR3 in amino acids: CSARDAASPRNTQYF. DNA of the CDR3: TGCAGTGCTAGAGATGCGGCTAGCCCCAGAAATACGCAGTATTTT.